Listed below are T cell receptor beta chains from one sample, sequenced in a study of T-cell memory formation after mild COVID-19. TCRdb called the 5' RACE reads again in MiXCR, with one record for every CDR3 protein. The table shows about 410,000 distinct CDR3 sequences, with about a quarter occurring only once. Sequencing was done on a sample of PBMCs or a T cell subset sorted from them (not recorded which). The receptors here all came from an adult woman who had mild COVID-19 (a few samples of this study predate the infection). Cell type and time point are not known. Both conserved end residues are part of each CDR3. Fields, in order: V gene, J gene, D gene, clone size, CDR3 protein, CDR3 DNA. D genes are given only for firm matches. The size of a clone is reported for some rows only, either as once, few or many, or as a class for expanded clones.

v_gene: TRBV20-1; j_gene: TRBJ2-3; d_gene: -; abundance: -; CDR3aa: CSARIGGRRTDTQYF; CDR3nt: TGCAGTGCTAGAATTGGGGGCCGGAGGACAGATACGCAGTATTTT
v_gene: TRBV7-2; j_gene: TRBJ2-1; d_gene: -; abundance: few; CDR3aa: CASSLDRGLTYNEQFF; CDR3nt: TGTGCCAGCAGCTTAGACCGGGGGTTAACCTACAATGAGCAGTTCTTC
v_gene: TRBV3-1; j_gene: TRBJ1-2; d_gene: -; abundance: many; CDR3aa: CASSQDLVDGYTF; CDR3nt: TGTGCCAGCAGCCAAGATCTAGTGGATGGCTACACCTTC
v_gene: TRBV2; j_gene: TRBJ2-3; d_gene: TRBD2; abundance: -; CDR3aa: CASRRTSGRTDTQYF; CDR3nt: TGTGCCAGCAGGAGGACTAGCGGGAGGACAGATACGCAGTATTTT
v_gene: TRBV12-3/TRBV12-4; j_gene: TRBJ1-2; d_gene: -; abundance: few; CDR3aa: CASSISGYGYTF; CDR3nt: TGTGCCAGCAGTATCTCAGGTTATGGCTACACCTTC
v_gene: TRBV20-1; j_gene: TRBJ1-5; d_gene: -; abundance: few; CDR3aa: CSAPGRGASNQPQHF; CDR3nt: TGCAGTGCTCCTGGGAGGGGGGCTAGCAATCAGCCCCAGCATTTT
v_gene: TRBV11-2; j_gene: TRBJ1-4; d_gene: TRBD1; abundance: few; CDR3aa: CASSGTGGAKMEKLFF; CDR3nt: TGTGCCAGCAGCGGGACAGGGGGCGCGAAAATGGAAAAACTGTTTTTT
v_gene: TRBV3-1; j_gene: TRBJ2-1; d_gene: -; abundance: -; CDR3aa: CASSLLDWNNEQFF; CDR3nt: TGTGCCAGCAGCCTCCTCGACTGGAACAATGAGCAGTTCTTC
v_gene: TRBV6-2/TRBV6-3; j_gene: TRBJ1-3; d_gene: -; abundance: few; CDR3aa: CASRIMGRSGNTIYF; CDR3nt: TGTGCCAGCAGGATAATGGGACGCTCTGGAAACACCATATATTTT
v_gene: TRBV5-1; j_gene: TRBJ2-3; d_gene: TRBD2; abundance: few; CDR3aa: CASSLTGLSSKSRTDTQYF; CDR3nt: TGCGCCAGCAGCTTGACGGGACTATCATCAAAGTCTCGCACAGATACGCAGTATTTT
v_gene: TRBV29-1; j_gene: TRBJ2-1; d_gene: TRBD1; abundance: few; CDR3aa: CSVGTGVLNEQFF; CDR3nt: TGCAGCGTCGGGACAGGGGTATTGAATGAGCAGTTCTTC